This T cell receptor beta chain stems from a study of early T cells in non-severe SARS-CoV-2 infection. Across the study: Sequencing was performed on bulk RNA from unsorted whole blood, leaving chains unpaired. Study results and limitations: Anti-spike CD8 responses were favored by VDJdb matching, which missed private and CD4 specificities.

A remark on this clonotype: The antigen is undetermined.

cDNA molecules, individually, were tagged with unique molecular identifiers. TCRdb reprocessed the 5' RACE reads via MiXCR and lists one record per CDR3 protein. The table includes over 50,000 distinct CDR3 sequences, 9.5% to 14% detected once. This sequence originates from an adult who was a healthcare worker with PCR-confirmed SARS-CoV-2 infection or an uninfected control (not recorded which). Source material: whole blood.

The CDR3 DNA sequence: TGTGCCAGTAGTATAGATCCGGTCAGCTCTGGAAACACCATATATTTT. Residues: CASSIDPVSSGNTIYF. This sequence joins TRBV19 and TRBJ1-3; D is undetermined. The germline V and J ends were trimmed by 0 bases and 0 bases, with 9 bases remaining between them. The CDR3 runs 16 residues. Germline loops: CDR1 LNHDA, CDR2 SQIVND (reference sequence).